Listed here are 25 T cell receptor beta chains from one sample, sequenced in a study of blood T cell repertoires in COVID-19. Assay: immunoSEQ multiplex PCR; the TCRdb copy retains only in-frame clones and omits some. There are under 200,000 clones in the sample; more than 75% occur only once, and 2% to 3% lies in the top ten. Sequencing input: peripheral blood. All receptors come from a man aged 18-30 years with acute or convalescent COVID-19.

V usage is TRBV10-1 and J usage is TRBJ1-5, with D maybe TRBD1 (5 bases). Between the trimmed V and J ends, which lost 4 bases and 4 bases, there was a span of 20 bases. The CDR3 extends over 17 amino acids. From germline, CDR1 is WNHNN and CDR2 SYGVQD (reference sequence). CDR3 DNA sequence: TGCGCCAGCAGTGTGGTTATCGAACAGGCCCGAAATCAGCCCCAGCATTTT. Translated, it gives CASSVVIEQARNQPQHF.

The V and J genes are TRBV7-9 and TRBJ2-1; no definite D call. The CDR3 consists of 12 residues. Germline assignment: CDR1 SEHNR and CDR2 FQNEAQ (reference sequence). The CDR3 coding sequence is TGTGCGCATAGTGTGTCTTACAATGAGCAGTTCTTC. Amino acid sequence: CAHSVSYNEQFF.

This clone came up once. The chain carries TRBV6-5 and TRBJ1-5, with D tentatively TRBD1 (5 bases). The germline gives CDR1 MNHEY, CDR2 SVGAGI. The ends were cut back, 6 bases at V and 4 bases at J, with 10 bases in the middle. The CDR3 is 13 amino acids. For the CDR3, the DNA is TGTGCCAGCAGCGGGACTGTTAATCAGCCCCAGCATTTT. This codes for CASSGTVNQPQHF.

This clone was detected once. This sequence joins TRBV19 and TRBJ1-3; D not resolved. This CDR3 spans 18 amino acids. Trimming cost V 6 bases and J 1 base, with 22 bases left between them. Germline loops: CDR1 LNHDA, CDR2 SQIVND (reference sequence). In DNA, the CDR3 is TGTGCCAGTAGCGCCTACAATCCCCGAACAGCTTCTGGAAACACCATATATTTT. Translated: CASSAYNPRTASGNTIYF.

The chain uses TRBV5-1 and TRBJ2-1, with 13 bases aligning to TRBD2. The germline gives CDR1 SGHRS, CDR2 YFSETQ. The CDR3 has 16 residues. V trimming: 6 bases; J trimming: 7 bases; junction bases outside the gene matches: 10. The CDR3 here is CASNRRTSGGRNEQFF. For the CDR3, the DNA is TGCGCCAGCAACCGCAGGACTAGCGGGGGCAGGAATGAGCAGTTCTTC. Complete variable domain (other parts from reference TRBV5-1 and TRBJ2-1): KAGVTQTPRYLIKTRGQQVTLSCSPISGHRSVSWYQQTPGQGLQFLFEYFSETQRNKGNFPGRFSGRQFSNSRSEMNVSTLELGDSALYLCASNRRTSGGRNEQFFGPGTRLTVL.

The CDR3 spells CASSLGVLRRNTIYF. The DNA of the CDR3 is TGTGCCAGCAGCTTAGGCGTCCTGCGGAGAAACACCATATATTTT. V and J are TRBV13 and TRBJ1-3; unclear D gene. The CDR3 loop spans 15 amino acids. With 0 bases removed from V and 5 bases from J, the gap between germline ends came to 11 bases. Germline assignment: CDR1 PRHDT and CDR2 FYEKMQ (reference sequence). Looking up the rest from reference TRBV13 and TRBJ1-3 gives the full variable domain: AAGVIQSPRHLIKEKRETATLKCYPIPRHDTVYWYQQGPGQDPQFLISFYEKMQSDKGSIPDRFSAQQFSDYHSELNMSSLELGDSALYFCASSLGVLRRNTIYFGEGSWLTVV.

This clone was counted a few times. V is TRBV19 and J is TRBJ2-6, with D uncertain. Germline V CDR1 and CDR2: LNHDA, SQIVND (reference sequence). V was shortened by 11 bases and J by 4 bases, with 9 bases between the two germline ends. CDR3 length: 12 amino acids. The chain's CDR3 is CASKSGANVLTF. In nucleotides, the CDR3 is TGTGCCTCTAAATCCGGGGCCAACGTCCTGACTTTC.

The J gene is TRBJ1-3, the V gene TRBV5-5; D uncertain. The V gene's germline CDR1 is SGHKS and CDR2 YYEKEE (reference sequence). V lost 1 base and J lost 0, with 11 bases in between. The CDR3 sequence is 16 residues long. In DNA, the CDR3 is TGTGCCAGCAGCTTGTCTCCTCTGGCCTCTGGAAACACCATATATTTT. It yields the protein CASSLSPLASGNTIYF.

V gene TRBV28 combines with J gene TRBJ1-2; the D is unclear. Trimming took 5 bases from V and 4 from J, leaving 17 bases between them. The CDR3 length is 15 residues. Looked up from germline, CDR1 is MDHEN and CDR2 is SYDVKM. In DNA form, the CDR3 reads TGTGCCAGCAGTGGCGCCAATCGGGTGGCCTATGGCTACACCTTC. It codes for CASSGANRVAYGYTF.

The V call is TRBV5-1, the J call TRBJ2-1, with a possible D match to TRBD2 (5 bases). This CDR3 has 15 amino acids. V lost 1 base and J lost 4, with 12 bases in between. The germline V gene encodes CDR1 SGHRS and CDR2 YFSETQ. The CDR3 nucleotides read TGCGCCAGCAGCTTGACTAGGAACCCGTACAATGAGCAGTTCTTC. Its protein is CASSLTRNPYNEQFF.

The J gene is TRBJ2-3, the V gene TRBV25-1; no clear D gene. The germline gives CDR1 MGHDK, CDR2 SYGVNS. This CDR3 is 17 amino acids long. Between the trimmed V and J ends, which lost 1 base and 0 bases, there was a span of 14 bases. CDR3 in amino acids: CASSESSTATSTDTQYF. The CDR3 coding sequence is TGTGCCAGCAGTGAATCAAGCACAGCCACTAGCACAGATACGCAGTATTTT.

V and J are TRBV4-1 and TRBJ1-5, with D unclear. Trimming took 2 bases from V and 3 from J, leaving 8 bases between them. CDR3 length equals 14 residues. CDR1 MGHRA and CDR2 YSYEKL come from the germline V gene. The CDR3 DNA reads as TGCGCCAGCAGCCAATACACCTTCAATCAGCCCCAGCATTTT. Translating it yields CASSQYTFNQPQHF.

The chain links TRBV5-1 to TRBJ1-2; no reliable D call. The germline V and J ends were trimmed by 4 bases and 7 bases, with 14 bases remaining between them. This CDR3 comprises 13 residues. Germline CDR1 reads SGHRS; CDR2 reads YFSETQ. Here the CDR3 DNA reads TGCGCCAGCAGCATCGACGGGTTTCCTGGCTACACCTTC. This encodes CASSIDGFPGYTF.

The chain combines TRBV3-1 (or the pseudogene TRBV3-2) with TRBJ1-5; D might be TRBD1 (5 bases). With 4 bases removed from V and 3 bases from J, the gap between germline ends came to 13 bases. CDR1 is LGHDT, CDR2 YNNKEL, per germline (reference sequence). The CDR3 is 15 amino acids. The CDR3 here is CASSPTGTNNQPQHF. CDR3 DNA sequence: TGTGCCAGCAGCCCGACCGGGACTAACAATCAGCCCCAGCATTTT.

The chain joins TRBV2 to TRBJ2-7, with TRBD2 identical over 11 bases. This CDR3 comprises 14 residues. The V gene's germline CDR1 is SNHLY and CDR2 FYNNEI. V was pared by 1 base and J by 9 bases, with 5 bases of the junction left unmatched. Here the CDR3 DNA reads TGTGCCAGCAGTGAAGTACTAGCGGGAGTGGTGCAGTACTTC. This encodes CASSEVLAGVVQYF.

The rearrangement uses TRBV2 and TRBJ2-5; no reliable D call. This CDR3 comprises 12 residues. The V gene's germline CDR1 is SNHLY and CDR2 FYNNEI. V was shortened by 1 base and J by 7 bases, with 7 bases between the two germline ends. Written as DNA, the CDR3 is TGTGCCAGCAGTGAAGGTGGCGGGACCCAGTACTTC. It specifies CASSEGGGTQYF.

This clone came up once. The rearrangement joins TRBV3-1 (or the pseudogene TRBV3-2) to TRBJ1-1, with 7 nucleotides matching TRBD1. J gave up 7 bases and V 4 bases, and 6 bases lay outside the gene matches. CDR1 is LGHDT and CDR2 is YNNKEL in the germline V gene (reference sequence). The CDR3 has 13 residues. The CDR3 spells CASSLRGRFEAFF. Here the CDR3 DNA reads TGTGCCAGCAGCCTAAGGGGGCGGTTTGAAGCTTTCTTT.

The chain couples TRBV9 to TRBJ2-3; D might be TRBD1 (6 bases). Germline values: CDR1 SGDLS, CDR2 YYNGEE. Trimming took off 3 bases at V and 0 bases at J, with 14 bases between the two ends. The CDR3 has 16 amino acids. CDR3 sequence: CASSGQLRGSTDTQYF. The CDR3 nucleotides are TGTGCCAGCAGCGGCCAACTCAGGGGTAGCACAGATACGCAGTATTTT.

The V call is TRBV6-5, the J call TRBJ2-7, with TRBD1 matching over 7 bases. V trimming: 0 bases; J trimming: 4 bases; junction bases outside the gene matches: 6. The CDR3 consists of 15 residues. CDR1 MNHEY and CDR2 SVGAGI come from the germline V gene. The DNA for the CDR3 is TGTGCCAGCAGTTACTCGACAGGGTGGCCTTACGAGCAGTACTTC. It is translated as CASSYSTGWPYEQYF.

This clone turned up a few times. This rearrangement joins TRBV7-2 to TRBJ2-7, with 8 bases that match TRBD2. The CDR3 consists of 15 residues. CDR1 SGHTA and CDR2 FQGNSA come from the germline V gene. With 1 base clipped from V and 3 bases from J, the junction kept 5 bases outside the gene matches. CDR3 protein: CASSLGLGGGYEQYF. The DNA of the CDR3 is TGTGCCAGCAGCTTAGGGCTCGGGGGGGGCTACGAGCAGTACTTC.

This sequence joins TRBV5-5 and TRBJ1-4; D is perhaps TRBD1 (6 bases). Deletions cut 3 bases from V and 1 base from J, with 7 bases between. The CDR3 covers 14 residues. Germline V gene lookup returns CDR1 SGHKS and CDR2 YYEKEE (reference sequence). CDR3 DNA sequence: TGTGCCAGCAGCTGGGGGCTAACTAATGAAAAACTGTTTTTT. Amino acids: CASSWGLTNEKLFF.

The V gene is TRBV2, the J gene TRBJ1-5, with 11 nucleotides matching TRBD1. With V trimmed by 2 bases and J by 6 bases, 12 bases remained unmatched. The CDR3 spans 18 residues. Per germline, CDR1 SNHLY and CDR2 FYNNEI. This CDR3 is CASSEKRTGGIIGQPQHF. The CDR3 DNA is TGTGCCAGCAGTGAAAAGCGGACAGGGGGCATTATCGGTCAGCCCCAGCATTTT.

V is TRBV6-4 and J is TRBJ1-2; 11 nucleotides agree with TRBD1. Per the germline V gene, CDR1 is MRHNA and CDR2 is SNTAGT. CDR3 length: 13 amino acids. The V gene end was trimmed by 6 bases and the J gene end by 3 bases; junction bases not matched to a gene: 0. CDR3 amino acids: CASRGQGDYGYTF. The CDR3 DNA reads TGTGCCAGCAGGGGACAGGGGGACTATGGCTACACCTTC.

The chain has TRBV9 and TRBJ2-5; no clear D gene. The CDR3 totals 14 residues. Germline CDR1 reads SGDLS; CDR2 reads YYNGEE. V was trimmed by 6 bases and J by 4 bases, leaving 16 bases between them. In DNA form, the CDR3 reads TGTGCCAGCAACCCCCAGGTCACACGAGAGACCCAGTACTTC. This gives the protein CASNPQVTRETQYF. The full variable domain, with the rest looked up from reference TRBV9 and TRBJ2-5, is DSGVTQTPKHLITATGQRVTLRCSPRSGDLSVYWYQQSLDQGLQFLIQYYNGEERAKGNILERFSAQQFPDLHSELNLSSLELGDSALYFCASNPQVTRETQYFGPGTRLLVL.

This clone was observed once. This chain joins TRBV6-1 and TRBJ1-5; 10 bases agree with TRBD1. The V segment lost 2 bases and the J segment 7 bases; nucleotides outside the gene matches: 11. The V gene's germline CDR1 is MNHNS and CDR2 SASEGT. The CDR3 covers 17 residues. CDR3 in DNA: TGTGCCAGCAGTGAATGGGACAGGGGCTACCCTGGCCAGCCCCAGCATTTT. Encoded protein: CASSEWDRGYPGQPQHF.